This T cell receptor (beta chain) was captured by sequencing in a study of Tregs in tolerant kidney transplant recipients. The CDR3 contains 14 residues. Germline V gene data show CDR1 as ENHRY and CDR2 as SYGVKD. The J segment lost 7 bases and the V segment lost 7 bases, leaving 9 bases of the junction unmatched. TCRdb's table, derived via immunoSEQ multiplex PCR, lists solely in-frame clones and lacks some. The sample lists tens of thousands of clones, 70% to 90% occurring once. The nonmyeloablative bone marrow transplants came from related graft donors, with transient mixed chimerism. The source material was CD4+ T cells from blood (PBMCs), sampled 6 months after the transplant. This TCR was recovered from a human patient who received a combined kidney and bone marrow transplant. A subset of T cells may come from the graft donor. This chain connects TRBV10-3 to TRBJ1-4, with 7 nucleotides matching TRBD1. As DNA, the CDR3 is TGTGCCATCAACCGACAGGGCCCGGGTGAAAAACTGTTTTTT. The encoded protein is CAINRQGPGEKLFF.